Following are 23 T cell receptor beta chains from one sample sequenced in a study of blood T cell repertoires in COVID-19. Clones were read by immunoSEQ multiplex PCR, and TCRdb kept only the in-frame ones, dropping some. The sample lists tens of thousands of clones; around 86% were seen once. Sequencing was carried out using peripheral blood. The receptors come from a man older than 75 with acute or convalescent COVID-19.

The CDR3 bases are TGTGCCAGCAGTCCTTACCCTGAACCGGGACAGCCTACCTACAATGAGCAGTTCTTC. Encoded protein: CASSPYPEPGQPTYNEQFF. The chain links TRBV28 to TRBJ2-1; 7 nucleotides line up with TRBD1. The germline V gene has CDR1 MDHEN and CDR2 SYDVKM. CDR3 size: 19 residues. J lost 2 bases, V lost 5 bases, and 18 bases had no gene match.

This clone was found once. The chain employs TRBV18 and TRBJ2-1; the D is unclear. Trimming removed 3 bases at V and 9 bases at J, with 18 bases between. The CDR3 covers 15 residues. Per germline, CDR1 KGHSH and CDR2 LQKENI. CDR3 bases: TGTGCCAGCTCACCTAGAGAGGTGTCGCGGAGTGAGCAGTTCTTC. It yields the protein CASSPREVSRSEQFF.

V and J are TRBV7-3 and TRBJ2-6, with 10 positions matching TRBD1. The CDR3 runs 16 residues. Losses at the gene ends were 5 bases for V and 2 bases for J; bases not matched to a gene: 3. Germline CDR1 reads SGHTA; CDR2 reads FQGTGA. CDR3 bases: TGTGCCAGCAGCCCGGACAGGGGGGCTGGGGCCAACGTCCTGACTTTC. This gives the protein CASSPDRGAGANVLTF.

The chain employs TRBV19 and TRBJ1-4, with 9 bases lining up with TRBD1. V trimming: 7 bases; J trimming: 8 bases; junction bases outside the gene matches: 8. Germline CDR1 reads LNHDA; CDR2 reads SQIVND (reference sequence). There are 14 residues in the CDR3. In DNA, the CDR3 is TGTGCCAGTACCTCAGACAGGGGGGCCGAAAAACTGTTTTTT. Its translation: CASTSDRGAEKLFF.

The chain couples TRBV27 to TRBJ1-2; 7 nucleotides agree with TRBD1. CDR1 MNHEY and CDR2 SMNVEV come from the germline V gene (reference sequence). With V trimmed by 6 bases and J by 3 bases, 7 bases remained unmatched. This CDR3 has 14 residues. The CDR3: CASRSTGVDYGYTF. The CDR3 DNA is TGTGCCAGCAGGTCCACAGGGGTGGACTATGGCTACACCTTC.

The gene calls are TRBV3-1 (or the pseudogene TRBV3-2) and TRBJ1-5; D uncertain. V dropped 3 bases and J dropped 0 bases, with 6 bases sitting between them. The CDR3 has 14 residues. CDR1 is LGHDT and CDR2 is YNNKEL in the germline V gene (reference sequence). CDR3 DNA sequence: TGTGCCAGCAGCCAGAGGGATAGCAATCAGCCCCAGCATTTT. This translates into CASSQRDSNQPQHF.

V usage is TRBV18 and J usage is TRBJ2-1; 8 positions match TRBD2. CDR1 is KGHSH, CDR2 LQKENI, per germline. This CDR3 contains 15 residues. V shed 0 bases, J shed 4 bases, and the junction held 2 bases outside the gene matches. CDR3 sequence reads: CASSPPGLGYNEQFF. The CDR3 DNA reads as TGTGCCAGCTCACCACCGGGACTAGGGTACAATGAGCAGTTCTTC.

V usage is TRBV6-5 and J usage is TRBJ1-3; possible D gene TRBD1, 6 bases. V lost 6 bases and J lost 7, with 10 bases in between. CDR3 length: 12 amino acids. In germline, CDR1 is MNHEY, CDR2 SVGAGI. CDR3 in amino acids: CASRSTGNTIYF. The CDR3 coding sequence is TGTGCCAGCAGGTCTACAGGGAACACCATATATTTT.

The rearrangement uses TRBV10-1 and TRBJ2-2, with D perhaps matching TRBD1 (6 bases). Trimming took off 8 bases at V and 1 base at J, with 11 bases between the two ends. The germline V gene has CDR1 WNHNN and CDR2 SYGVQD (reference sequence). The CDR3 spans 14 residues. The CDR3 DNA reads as TGCGCCAGCCGACAGGACTGGAACACCGGGGAGCTGTTTTTT. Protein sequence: CASRQDWNTGELFF.

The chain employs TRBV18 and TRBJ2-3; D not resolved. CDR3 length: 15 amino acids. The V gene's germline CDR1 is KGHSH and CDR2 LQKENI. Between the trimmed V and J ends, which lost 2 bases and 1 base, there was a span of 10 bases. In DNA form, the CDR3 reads TGTGCCAGCTCACCAGAGGTCACACGCACAGATACGCAGTATTTT. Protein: CASSPEVTRTDTQYF.

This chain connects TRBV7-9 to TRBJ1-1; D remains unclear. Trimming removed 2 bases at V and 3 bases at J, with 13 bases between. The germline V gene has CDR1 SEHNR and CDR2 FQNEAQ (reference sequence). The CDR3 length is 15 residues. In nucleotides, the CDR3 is TGTGCCAGCAGCTTAAATTCTGTAGCCCACACTGAAGCTTTCTTT. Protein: CASSLNSVAHTEAFF.

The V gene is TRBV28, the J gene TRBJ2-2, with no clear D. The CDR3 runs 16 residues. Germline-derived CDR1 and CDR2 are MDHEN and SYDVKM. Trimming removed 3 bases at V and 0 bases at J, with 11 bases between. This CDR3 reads CASSLWVGANTGELFF. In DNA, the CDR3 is TGTGCCAGCAGTTTGTGGGTCGGAGCGAACACCGGGGAGCTGTTTTTT.

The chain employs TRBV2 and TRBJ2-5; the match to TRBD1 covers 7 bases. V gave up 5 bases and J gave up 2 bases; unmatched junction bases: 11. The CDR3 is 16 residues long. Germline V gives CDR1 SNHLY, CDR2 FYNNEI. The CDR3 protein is CASSRRIGQVQETQYF. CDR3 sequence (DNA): TGTGCCAGCAGTAGGAGAATCGGACAGGTGCAAGAGACCCAGTACTTC. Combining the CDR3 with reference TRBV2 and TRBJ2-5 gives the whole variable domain EPEVTQTPSHQVTQMGQEVILRCVPISNHLYFYWYRQILGQKVEFLVSFYNNEISEKSEIFDDQFSVERPDGSNFTLKIRSTKLEDSAMYFCASSRRIGQVQETQYFGPGTRLLVL.

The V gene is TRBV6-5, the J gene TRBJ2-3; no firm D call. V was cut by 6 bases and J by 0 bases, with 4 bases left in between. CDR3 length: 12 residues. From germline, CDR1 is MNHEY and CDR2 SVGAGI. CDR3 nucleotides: TGTGCCAGCAGGGGCAGCACAGATACGCAGTATTTT. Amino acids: CASRGSTDTQYF.

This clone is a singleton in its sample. CDR3 DNA sequence: TGTGCCAGCAGTGAAGCTGGCCCTCACAAGTACGAGCAGTACTTC. Amino acids: CASSEAGPHKYEQYF. The chain uses TRBV2 and TRBJ2-7; D is unclear. This CDR3 has 15 amino acids. V was cut by 0 bases and J by 4 bases, with 13 bases left in between. Germline CDR1 SNHLY, CDR2 FYNNEI.

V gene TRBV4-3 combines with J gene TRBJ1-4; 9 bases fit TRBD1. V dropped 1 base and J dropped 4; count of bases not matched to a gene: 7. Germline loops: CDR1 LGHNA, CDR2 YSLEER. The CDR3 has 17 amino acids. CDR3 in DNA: TGCGCCAGCAGCCAAGGGGTGGGACAGGGTAGTAATGAAAAACTGTTTTTT. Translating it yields CASSQGVGQGSNEKLFF.

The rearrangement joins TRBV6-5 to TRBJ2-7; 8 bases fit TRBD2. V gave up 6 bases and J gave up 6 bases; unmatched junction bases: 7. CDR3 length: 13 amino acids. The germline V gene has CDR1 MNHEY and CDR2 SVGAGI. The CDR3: CASRGAGVFEQYF. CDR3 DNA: TGTGCCAGCAGAGGAGCGGGAGTCTTCGAGCAGTACTTC.

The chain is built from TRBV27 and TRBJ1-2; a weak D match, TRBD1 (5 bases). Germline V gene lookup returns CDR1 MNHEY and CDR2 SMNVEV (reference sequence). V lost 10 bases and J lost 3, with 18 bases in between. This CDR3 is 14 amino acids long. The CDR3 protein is CATRSASGDYGYTF. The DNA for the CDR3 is TGTGCCACCCGGTCCGCGTCGGGGGACTATGGCTACACCTTC.

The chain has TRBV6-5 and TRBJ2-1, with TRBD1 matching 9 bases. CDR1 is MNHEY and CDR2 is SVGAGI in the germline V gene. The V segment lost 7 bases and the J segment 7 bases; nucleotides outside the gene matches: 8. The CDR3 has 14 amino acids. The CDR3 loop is CASKGGTGRNEQFF. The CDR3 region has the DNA TGTGCCAGCAAGGGTGGGACAGGGAGGAATGAGCAGTTCTTC.

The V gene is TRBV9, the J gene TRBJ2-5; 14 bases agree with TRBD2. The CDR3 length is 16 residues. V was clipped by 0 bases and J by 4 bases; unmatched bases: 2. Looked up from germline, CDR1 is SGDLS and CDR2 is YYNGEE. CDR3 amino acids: CASSVGLAGGGETQYF. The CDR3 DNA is TGTGCCAGCAGCGTAGGACTAGCGGGAGGGGGAGAGACCCAGTACTTC.

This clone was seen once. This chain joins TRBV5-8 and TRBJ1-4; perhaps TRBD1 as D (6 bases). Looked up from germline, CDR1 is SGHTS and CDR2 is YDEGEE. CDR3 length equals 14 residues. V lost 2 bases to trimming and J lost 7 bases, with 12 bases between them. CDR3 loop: CASSLRGSGEKLFF. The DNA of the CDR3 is TGTGCCAGCAGCTTAAGGGGGAGCGGTGAAAAACTGTTTTTT.

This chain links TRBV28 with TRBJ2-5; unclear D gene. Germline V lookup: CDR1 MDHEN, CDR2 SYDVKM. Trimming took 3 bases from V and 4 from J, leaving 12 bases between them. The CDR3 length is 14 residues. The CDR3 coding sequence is TGTGCCAGCAGTTTGGGCCTCCTGGGAGAGACCCAGTACTTC. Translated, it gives CASSLGLLGETQYF.

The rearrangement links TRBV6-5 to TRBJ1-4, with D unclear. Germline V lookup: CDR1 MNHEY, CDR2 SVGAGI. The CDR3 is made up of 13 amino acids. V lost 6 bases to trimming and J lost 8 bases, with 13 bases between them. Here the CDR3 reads CASSRRVREKLFF. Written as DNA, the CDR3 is TGTGCCAGCAGCCGCCGAGTCCGAGAAAAACTGTTTTTT.